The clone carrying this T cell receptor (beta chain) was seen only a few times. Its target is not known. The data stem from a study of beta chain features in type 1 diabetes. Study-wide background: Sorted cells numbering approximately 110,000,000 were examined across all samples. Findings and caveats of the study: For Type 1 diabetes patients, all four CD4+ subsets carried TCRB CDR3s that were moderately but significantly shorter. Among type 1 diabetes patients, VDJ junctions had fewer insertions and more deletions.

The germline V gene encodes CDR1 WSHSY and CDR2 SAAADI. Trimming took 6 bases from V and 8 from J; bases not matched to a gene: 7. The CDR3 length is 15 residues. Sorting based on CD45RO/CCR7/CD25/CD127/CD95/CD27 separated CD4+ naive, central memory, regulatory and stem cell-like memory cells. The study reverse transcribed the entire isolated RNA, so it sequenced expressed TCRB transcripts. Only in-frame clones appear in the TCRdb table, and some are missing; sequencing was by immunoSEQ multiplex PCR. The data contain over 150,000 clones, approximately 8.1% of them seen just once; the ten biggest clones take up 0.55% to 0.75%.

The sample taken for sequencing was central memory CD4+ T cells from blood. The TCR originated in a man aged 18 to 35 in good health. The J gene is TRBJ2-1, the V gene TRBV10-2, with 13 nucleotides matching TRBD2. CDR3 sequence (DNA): TGCGCCAGCAGGGCAACTAGCGGGAGGGCCTATGAGCAGTTCTTC. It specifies CASRATSGRAYEQFF.